The clone carrying this T cell receptor beta chain showed up just a few times. Antigen specificity is unknown. The sample belongs to a study of cytomegalovirus exposure and HLA in healthy donors. Overall study context: Among several hundred genotyped donors, approximately 80% fell in the Caucasian-associated ancestry cluster.

PCR involved 60 Vbeta and 13 Jbeta primers. As handled by the study authors: The count from a later analysis was tens of millions of unique TCR beta chains, around 10 million of them shared. Some clones are missing from TCRdb's copy, which holds only in-frame ones; the method was immunoSEQ multiplex PCR. That table supplies the V and J calls and clone size; D and trimming were determined from the DNA. The repertoire holds over 65,000 clones, with around 73% as singletons. Whole-study results and caveats: According to an earlier analysis, most TCR beta V segments yielded productive rearrangements about 90% or about 30% of the time. Several of the most significant clusters appeared linked to common viral pathogens, based on a later analysis.

The source is a man in his fifties or sixties in good health and CMV-seronegative. Sequenced material: PBMCs.

This chain's CDR3 is CAISLTGDHNSPLHF. The DNA for the CDR3 is TGTGCCATCAGCCTAACAGGGGATCATAATTCACCCCTCCACTTT. This chain connects TRBV10-3 to TRBJ1-6; 7 nucleotides agree with TRBD1. CDR1 and CDR2 (germline): ENHRY, SYGVKD. The CDR3 covers 15 residues. With V trimmed by 6 bases and J by 5 bases, 7 bases remained unmatched.